These 13 T cell receptor beta chains were all obtained from the same sample, sequenced in a study of control samples from healthy donors and cancer patients. Assay used: immunoSEQ multiplex PCR; TCRdb lists only in-frame clones, some missing. The sample holds about 49,000 clones, 86% seen once. Sequencing used PBMCs. The receptor source for this set is a woman aged 45-60 years with lung cancer.

The chain links TRBV24-1 to TRBJ1-5; D is possibly TRBD1 (5 bases). The ends were cut back, 12 bases at V and 5 bases at J, with 16 bases in the middle. Germline-derived CDR1 and CDR2 are KGHDR and SFDVKD. This CDR3 is 13 amino acids long. The CDR3 is CAALQERDQPQHF. The DNA for the CDR3 is TGTGCCGCGCTACAGGAGAGGGATCAGCCCCAGCATTTT.

The chain recombines TRBV5-5 with TRBJ1-4; D possibly corresponds to TRBD1 (5 bases). This CDR3 region has 13 residues. Trimming took 3 bases from V and 5 from J, leaving 8 bases between them. CDR1 is SGHKS, CDR2 YYEKEE, per germline (reference sequence). As DNA, the CDR3 is TGTGCCAGCAGCTCTGACAGCAATGAAAAACTGTTTTTT. This gives the protein CASSSDSNEKLFF.

The gene calls are TRBV15 and TRBJ1-1; unclear D gene. The CDR3 loop spans 14 amino acids. From germline, CDR1 is LNHNV and CDR2 YYDKDF (reference sequence). Deletions cut 5 bases from V and 0 bases from J, with 10 bases between. The CDR3 protein is CATSRTVMNTEAFF. In DNA form, the CDR3 reads TGTGCCACCAGCCGAACGGTCATGAACACTGAAGCTTTCTTT.

This clone came up a few times. This chain uses TRBV19 with TRBJ1-1; perhaps TRBD1 as D (5 bases). The CDR3 extends over 14 amino acids. The germline V gene encodes CDR1 LNHDA and CDR2 SQIVND (reference sequence). The ends were cut back, 5 bases at V and 5 bases at J, with 15 bases in the middle. CDR3 residues: CASSPGTWGTEAFF. CDR3 DNA sequence: TGTGCCAGTAGTCCCGGGACCTGGGGGACTGAAGCTTTCTTT.

The chain combines TRBV27 with TRBJ2-7, with no clear D. Germline CDR1 MNHEY, CDR2 SMNVEV (reference sequence). The CDR3 has 13 residues. The V end was cut by 5 bases, the J end by 2 bases, with 10 bases between. The CDR3 DNA sequence: TGTGCCAGCAGTAACGGACCGGCCTACGAGCAGTACTTC. It is translated as CASSNGPAYEQYF.

CDR3 sequence (DNA): TGTGCCAGCAGTGACGGAACAGGGTCCTCTCTAGCTTTCTTT. It encodes CASSDGTGSSLAFF. The gene calls are TRBV6-4 and TRBJ1-1; maybe TRBD1 (6 bases). The CDR3 contains 14 residues. V lost 2 bases to trimming and J lost 10 bases, with 17 bases between them. Germline V gene lookup returns CDR1 MRHNA and CDR2 SNTAGT.

The V and J genes are TRBV2 and TRBJ1-6; possible D gene TRBD1, 5 bases. Germline CDR1 is SNHLY and CDR2 is FYNNEI. The CDR3 has 13 residues. V lost 3 bases to trimming and J lost 10 bases, with 10 bases between them. Here the CDR3 reads CASSDQGGSPLHF. The CDR3 bases are TGTGCCAGCAGTGATCAGGGAGGCTCACCCCTCCACTTT.

This rearrangement joins TRBV12-5 to TRBJ1-6, with D maybe TRBD1 (6 bases). V lost 2 bases and J lost 4, with 18 bases in between. The CDR3 runs 18 residues. Germline loops: CDR1 LGHNT, CDR2 FRNRAP. Here the CDR3 reads CASGLSSEGGQYNSPLHF. CDR3 sequence (DNA): TGTGCTAGTGGTTTGTCTTCCGAGGGGGGTCAGTATAATTCACCCCTCCACTTT.

This chain connects TRBV30 to TRBJ1-1; D is ambiguous. The CDR3 has 11 amino acids. From germline, CDR1 is GTSNPN and CDR2 SVGIG (reference sequence). Trimming took 4 bases from V and 1 from J, leaving 4 bases between them. The CDR3, as DNA: TGTGCCTGGAACAGGAACACTGAAGCTTTCTTT. Its translation is CAWNRNTEAFF.

Only a few counts were recorded for this clone. The chain links TRBV13 to TRBJ1-1, with D unresolved. Germline lookup yields CDR1 PRHDT and CDR2 FYEKMQ (reference sequence). The V end lost 7 bases, the J end lost 1 base, and 22 bases lay between the germline ends. This CDR3 is 17 amino acids long. CDR3 coding DNA: TGTGCCAGCACGGTGTTCGGGTCCAACCGTTCGAACACTGAAGCTTTCTTT. Its translation is CASTVFGSNRSNTEAFF.

The rearrangement uses TRBV10-3 and TRBJ2-7, with 7 bases that match TRBD2. The CDR3 has 13 amino acids. V lost 7 bases, J lost 6 bases, and 9 bases stayed unmatched. In germline, CDR1 is ENHRY, CDR2 SYGVKD. The CDR3 DNA sequence: TGTGCCATCATGCGGGACTATAGCCCCGAGCAGTACTTC. Its translation is CAIMRDYSPEQYF.

This chain uses TRBV5-6 with TRBJ1-2; tentatively, D is TRBD1 (6 bases). The CDR3 has 14 amino acids. Trimming cost V 4 bases and J 0 bases, with 10 bases left between them. Germline CDR1 is SGHDT and CDR2 is YYEEEE. The CDR3 is CASSRQGTNYGYTF. CDR3 DNA sequence: TGTGCCAGCAGCCGTCAGGGGACTAACTATGGCTACACCTTC.

The chain uses TRBV20-1 and TRBJ2-1, with D possibly matching TRBD1 (6 bases). V was cut by 6 bases and J by 7 bases, with 10 bases left in between. Germline V gene sequence: CDR1 DFQATT, CDR2 SNEGSKA (reference sequence). This CDR3 contains 11 residues. The CDR3 sequence is CSASQGNEQFF. The CDR3 DNA reads as TGCAGTGCAAGCCAGGGGAATGAGCAGTTCTTC.